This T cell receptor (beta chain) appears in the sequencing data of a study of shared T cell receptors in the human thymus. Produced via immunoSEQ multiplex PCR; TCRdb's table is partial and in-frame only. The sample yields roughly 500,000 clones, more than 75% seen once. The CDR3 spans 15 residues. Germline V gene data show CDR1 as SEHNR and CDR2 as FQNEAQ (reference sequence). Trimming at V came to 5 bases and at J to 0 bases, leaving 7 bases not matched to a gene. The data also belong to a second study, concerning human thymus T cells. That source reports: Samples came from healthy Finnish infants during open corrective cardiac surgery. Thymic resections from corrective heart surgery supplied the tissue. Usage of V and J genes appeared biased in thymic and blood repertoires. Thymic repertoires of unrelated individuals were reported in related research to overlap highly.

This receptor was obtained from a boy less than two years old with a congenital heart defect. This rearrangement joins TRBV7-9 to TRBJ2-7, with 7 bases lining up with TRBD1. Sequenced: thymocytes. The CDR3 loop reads CASSAGQASSYEQYF. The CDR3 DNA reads TGTGCCAGCAGCGCCGGACAGGCGAGCTCCTACGAGCAGTACTTC.